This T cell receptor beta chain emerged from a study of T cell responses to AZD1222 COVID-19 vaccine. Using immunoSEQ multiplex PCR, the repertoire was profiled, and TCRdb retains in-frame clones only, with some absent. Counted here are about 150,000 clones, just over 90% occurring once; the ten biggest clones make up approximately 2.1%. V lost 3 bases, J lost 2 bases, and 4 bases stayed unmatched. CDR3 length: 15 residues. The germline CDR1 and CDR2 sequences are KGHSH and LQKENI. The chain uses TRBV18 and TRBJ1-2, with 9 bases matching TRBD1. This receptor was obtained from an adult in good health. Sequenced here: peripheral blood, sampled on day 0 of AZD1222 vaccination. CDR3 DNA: TGTGCCAGCTCACCGGGGACAGGGTCCAACTATGGCTACACCTTC. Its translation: CASSPGTGSNYGYTF.